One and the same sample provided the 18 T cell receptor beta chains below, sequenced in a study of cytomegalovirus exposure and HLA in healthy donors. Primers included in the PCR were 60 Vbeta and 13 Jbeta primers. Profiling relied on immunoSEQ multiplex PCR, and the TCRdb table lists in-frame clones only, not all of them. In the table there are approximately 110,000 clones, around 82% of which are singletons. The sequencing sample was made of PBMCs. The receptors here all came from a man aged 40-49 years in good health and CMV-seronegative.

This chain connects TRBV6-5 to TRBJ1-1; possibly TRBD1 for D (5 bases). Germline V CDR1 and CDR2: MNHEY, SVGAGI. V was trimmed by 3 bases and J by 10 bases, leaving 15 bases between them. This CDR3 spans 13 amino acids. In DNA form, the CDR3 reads TGTGCCAGCAGTTATCGGCCTCAGGGAGGAGCTTTCTTT. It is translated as CASSYRPQGGAFF.

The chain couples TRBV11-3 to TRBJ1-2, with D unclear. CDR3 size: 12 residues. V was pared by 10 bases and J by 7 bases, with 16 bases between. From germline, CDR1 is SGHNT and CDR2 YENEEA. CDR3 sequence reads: CATIPPKLGYTF. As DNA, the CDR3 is TGTGCCACTATCCCACCCAAGCTTGGCTACACCTTC.

Here the CDR3 reads CASSLAPGQGVYEQYF. The DNA for the CDR3 is TGTGCCAGCAGCTTAGCCCCGGGACAGGGGGTTTACGAGCAGTACTTC. The chain combines TRBV7-9 with TRBJ2-7, with 11 bases lining up with TRBD1. The germline gives CDR1 SEHNR, CDR2 FQNEAQ (reference sequence). This CDR3 region has 16 residues. J lost 4 bases, V lost 0 bases, and 5 bases had no gene match.

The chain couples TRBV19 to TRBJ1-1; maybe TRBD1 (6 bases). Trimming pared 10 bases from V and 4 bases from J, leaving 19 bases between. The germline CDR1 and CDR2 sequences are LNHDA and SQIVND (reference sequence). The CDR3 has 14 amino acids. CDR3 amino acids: CAIQPRGEGTEAFF. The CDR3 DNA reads TGTGCCATACAACCCAGGGGTGAAGGCACTGAAGCTTTCTTT.

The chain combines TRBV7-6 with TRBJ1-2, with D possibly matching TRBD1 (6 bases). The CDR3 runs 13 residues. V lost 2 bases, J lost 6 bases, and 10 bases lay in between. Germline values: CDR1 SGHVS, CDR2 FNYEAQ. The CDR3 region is CASSLSPGDGYTF. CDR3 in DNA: TGTGCCAGCAGCTTATCCCCAGGGGATGGCTACACCTTC.

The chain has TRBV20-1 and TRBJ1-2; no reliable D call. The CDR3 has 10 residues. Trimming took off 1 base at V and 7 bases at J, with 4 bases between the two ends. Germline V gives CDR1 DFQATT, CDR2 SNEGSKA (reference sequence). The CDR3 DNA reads TGCAGTGCTAGAGGGCCTGGCTACACCTTC. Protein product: CSARGPGYTF.

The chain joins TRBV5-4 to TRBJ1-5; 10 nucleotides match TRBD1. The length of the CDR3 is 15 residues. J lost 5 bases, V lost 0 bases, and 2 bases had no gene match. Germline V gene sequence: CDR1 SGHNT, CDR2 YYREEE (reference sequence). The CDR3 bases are TGTGCCAGCAGCTTGGCCGGGACAGGGGATCAGCCCCAGCATTTT. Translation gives CASSLAGTGDQPQHF.

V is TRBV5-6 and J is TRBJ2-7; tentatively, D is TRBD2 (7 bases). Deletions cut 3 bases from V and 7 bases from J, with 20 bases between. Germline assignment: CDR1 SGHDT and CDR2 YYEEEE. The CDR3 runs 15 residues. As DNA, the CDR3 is TGTGCCAGCAGCTGGAGGGACAAAAGGGGGGGAGAGCAGTACTTC. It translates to CASSWRDKRGGEQYF.

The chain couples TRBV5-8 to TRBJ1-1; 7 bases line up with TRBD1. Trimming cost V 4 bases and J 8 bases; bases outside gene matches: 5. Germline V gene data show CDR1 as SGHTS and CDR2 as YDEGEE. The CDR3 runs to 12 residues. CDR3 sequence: CASSEWDSEAFF. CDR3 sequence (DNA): TGTGCCAGCAGCGAGTGGGACAGCGAAGCTTTCTTT.

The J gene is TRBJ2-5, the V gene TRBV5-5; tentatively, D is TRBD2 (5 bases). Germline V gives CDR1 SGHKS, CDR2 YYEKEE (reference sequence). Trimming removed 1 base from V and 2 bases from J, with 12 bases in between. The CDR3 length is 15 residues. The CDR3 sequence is CASSLRETRQETQYF. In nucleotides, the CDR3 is TGTGCCAGCAGCTTGAGGGAGACCCGACAAGAGACCCAGTACTTC.

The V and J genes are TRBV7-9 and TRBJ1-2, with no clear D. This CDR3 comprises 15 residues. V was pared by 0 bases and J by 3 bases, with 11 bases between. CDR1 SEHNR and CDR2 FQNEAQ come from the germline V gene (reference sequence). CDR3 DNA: TGTGCCAGCAGCTTAGCGGGAGCGTTACACTATGGCTACACCTTC. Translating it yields CASSLAGALHYGYTF.

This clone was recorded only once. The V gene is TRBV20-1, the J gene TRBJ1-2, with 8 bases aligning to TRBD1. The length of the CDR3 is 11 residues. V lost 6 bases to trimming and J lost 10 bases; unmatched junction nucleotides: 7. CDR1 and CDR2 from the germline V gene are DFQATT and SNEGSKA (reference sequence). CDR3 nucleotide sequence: TGCAGTGCCCGAGGGACAGGAAACTACACCTTC. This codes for CSARGTGNYTF.

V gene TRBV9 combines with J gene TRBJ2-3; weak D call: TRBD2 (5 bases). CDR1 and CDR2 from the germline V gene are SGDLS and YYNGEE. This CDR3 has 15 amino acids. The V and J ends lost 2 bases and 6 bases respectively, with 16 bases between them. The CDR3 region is CASSVEDSLLDTQYF. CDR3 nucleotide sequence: TGTGCCAGCAGCGTTGAGGACTCCCTATTGGATACGCAGTATTTT.

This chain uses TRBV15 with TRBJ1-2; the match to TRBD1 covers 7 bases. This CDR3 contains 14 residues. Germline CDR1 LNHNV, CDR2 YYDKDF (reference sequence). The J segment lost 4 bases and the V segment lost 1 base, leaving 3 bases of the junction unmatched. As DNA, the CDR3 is TGTGCCACCAGCAGAGGCCGGGACAGCTATGGCTACACCTTC. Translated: CATSRGRDSYGYTF.

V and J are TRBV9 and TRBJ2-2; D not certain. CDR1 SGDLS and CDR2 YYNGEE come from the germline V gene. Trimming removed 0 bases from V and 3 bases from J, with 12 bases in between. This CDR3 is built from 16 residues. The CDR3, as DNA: TGTGCCAGCAGCGTAGCTGACTCTGGGTACACCGGGGAGCTGTTTTTT. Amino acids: CASSVADSGYTGELFF.

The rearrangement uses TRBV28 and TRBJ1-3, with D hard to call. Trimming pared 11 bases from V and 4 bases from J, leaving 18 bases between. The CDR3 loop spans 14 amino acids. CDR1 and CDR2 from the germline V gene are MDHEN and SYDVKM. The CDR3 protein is CAARDPRLGNTIYF. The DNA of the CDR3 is TGTGCCGCCCGGGATCCGAGGCTGGGAAACACCATATATTTT.

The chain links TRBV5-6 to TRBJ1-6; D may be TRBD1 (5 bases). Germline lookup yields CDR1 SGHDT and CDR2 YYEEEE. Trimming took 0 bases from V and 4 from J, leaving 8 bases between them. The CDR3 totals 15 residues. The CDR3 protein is CASSLGDRYNSPLHF. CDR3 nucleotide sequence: TGTGCCAGCAGCTTGGGTGACAGATATAATTCACCCCTCCACTTT.

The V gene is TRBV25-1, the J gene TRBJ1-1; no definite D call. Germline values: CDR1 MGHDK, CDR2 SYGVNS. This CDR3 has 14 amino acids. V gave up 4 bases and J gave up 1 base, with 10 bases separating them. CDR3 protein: CASSGPTGNTEAFF. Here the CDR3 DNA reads TGTGCCAGCAGTGGACCAACGGGGAACACTGAAGCTTTCTTT.